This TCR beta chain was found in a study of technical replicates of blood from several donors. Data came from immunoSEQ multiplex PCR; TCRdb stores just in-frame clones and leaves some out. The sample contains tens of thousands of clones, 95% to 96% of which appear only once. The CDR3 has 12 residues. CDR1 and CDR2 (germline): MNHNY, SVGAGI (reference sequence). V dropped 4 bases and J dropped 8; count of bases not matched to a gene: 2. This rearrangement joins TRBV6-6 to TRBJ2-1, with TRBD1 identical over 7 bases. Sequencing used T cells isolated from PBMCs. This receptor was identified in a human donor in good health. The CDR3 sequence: CASSSDRDEQFF. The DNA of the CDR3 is TGTGCCAGCAGTTCCGACAGGGATGAGCAGTTCTTC.